The 2 T cell receptor beta chains presented below share a single source sample, sequenced in a study of blood T cell repertoires in COVID-19. Data came from immunoSEQ multiplex PCR; TCRdb stores just in-frame clones and leaves some out. The data contain 56,000 or so clones, around 88% of them singletons. Material: peripheral blood. The receptor set was obtained from a woman over 75 with active COVID-19.

This chain uses TRBV6-2 or TRBV6-3 with TRBJ1-2, with 7 bases matching TRBD1. The germline V gene encodes CDR1 MNHEY and CDR2 SVGEGT. V shed 0 bases, J shed 2 bases, and the junction held 3 bases outside the gene matches. This CDR3 spans 15 amino acids. CDR3 region: CASSYSGTANYGYTF. The CDR3 DNA reads as TGTGCCAGCAGTTACTCAGGGACAGCCAACTATGGCTACACCTTC.

As to this clone: Its ends do not fully match the called genes, so a read error is possible. V and J are TRBV18 and TRBJ2-3; 8 bases agree with TRBD1. Germline V gene sequence: CDR1 KGHSH, CDR2 LQKENI. This CDR3 is built from 12 residues. For the CDR3, the DNA is TGTGCCACCTCAGGGGGCAGGTATACGCAGTATTTT. It is translated as CATSGGRYTQYF.